The present TCR beta chain was sequenced within a study of shared clonotypes between healthy human individuals. CD45RO-negative, CCR7-positively selected cells formed the naive CD8 fraction, excluding terminally differentiated effector memory CD45RA+ cells. All donors were healthy HIV-negative adults lacking recent acute infections or vaccinations. Profiling relied on immunoSEQ multiplex PCR, and the TCRdb table lists in-frame clones only, not all of them. Of approximately 2,000,000 clones in the sample, 80% to 95% were seen once. Turning to this clone: Its antigen remains unknown.

General study points: For naive CD4 cells, around 5% of clonotypes were shared across a handful of donors. The small donor group covered limited genetic and exposure diversity.

Trimming pared 3 bases from V and 5 bases from J, leaving 13 bases between. The CDR3 contains 14 residues. CDR1 and CDR2 from the germline V gene are MDHEN and SYDVKM. The sample taken for sequencing was naive CD8+ T cells from PBMCs. This TCR came from a man aged 18 to 30 in good health. Some clones in this sample may be carry-over from other donors' samples. The V and J genes are TRBV28 and TRBJ1-2; D is uncertain. CDR3 sequence reads: CASSFLESAYGYTF. The DNA for the CDR3 is TGTGCCAGCAGTTTTCTAGAAAGCGCATATGGCTACACCTTC.